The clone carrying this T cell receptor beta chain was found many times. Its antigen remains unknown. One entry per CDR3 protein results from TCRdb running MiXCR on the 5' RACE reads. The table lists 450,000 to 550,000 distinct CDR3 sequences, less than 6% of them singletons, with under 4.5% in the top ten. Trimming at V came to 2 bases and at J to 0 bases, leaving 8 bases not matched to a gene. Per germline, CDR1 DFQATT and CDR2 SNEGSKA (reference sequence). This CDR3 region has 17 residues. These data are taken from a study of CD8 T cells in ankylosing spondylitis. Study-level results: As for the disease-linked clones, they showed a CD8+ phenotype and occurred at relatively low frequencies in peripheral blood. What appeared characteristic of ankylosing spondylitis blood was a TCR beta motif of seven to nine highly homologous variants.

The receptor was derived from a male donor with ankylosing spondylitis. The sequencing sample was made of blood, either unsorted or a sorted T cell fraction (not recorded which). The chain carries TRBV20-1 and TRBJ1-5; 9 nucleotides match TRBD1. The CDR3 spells CSARPGQGKSSNQPQHF. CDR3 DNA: TGCAGTGCTAGACCAGGACAGGGGAAAAGTAGCAATCAGCCCCAGCATTTT.